What follows are 27 T cell receptor beta chains derived from one specimen sequenced in a study of blood T cell repertoires in COVID-19. Assay: immunoSEQ multiplex PCR; the TCRdb copy retains only in-frame clones and omits some. The repertoire holds about 280,000 clones, with roughly 89% as singletons. Input material: peripheral blood. Source of these receptors: a man between 40 and 49 years old with acute or convalescent COVID-19.

This clone appeared once. The V and J genes are TRBV30 and TRBJ2-7; perhaps TRBD1 as D (5 bases). The germline V and J ends were trimmed by 2 bases and 4 bases, with 18 bases remaining between them. The CDR3 has 15 amino acids. The germline CDR1 and CDR2 sequences are GTSNPN and SVGIG (reference sequence). CDR3 in DNA: TGTGCCTGGAGTCTGGGGCCCCACGCGTCTTACGAGCAGTACTTC. It codes for CAWSLGPHASYEQYF.

This chain connects TRBV7-2 to TRBJ1-1; D might be TRBD1 (5 bases). The V gene's germline CDR1 is SGHTA and CDR2 FQGNSA. This CDR3 is built from 14 residues. The germline V and J ends were trimmed by 2 bases and 4 bases, with 11 bases remaining between them. The CDR3 protein is CASSLFGQGTEAFF. CDR3 bases: TGTGCCAGCAGCTTATTTGGGCAGGGCACTGAAGCTTTCTTT.

This rearrangement joins TRBV7-9 to TRBJ2-7; TRBD1 is a possible D gene (6 bases). CDR3 length equals 12 residues. Germline V CDR1 and CDR2: SEHNR, FQNEAQ (reference sequence). Trimming removed 5 bases from V and 6 bases from J, with 11 bases in between. CDR3: CASSPGRGEQYF. CDR3 DNA sequence: TGTGCCAGCAGCCCCGGCAGGGGCGAGCAGTACTTC.

CDR3 DNA sequence: TGTGCCAGCAGTGAAAGTAGGGGGGGGCGAACTGAAGCTTTCTTT. Translating it yields CASSESRGGRTEAFF. The rearrangement links TRBV2 to TRBJ1-1, with D possibly being TRBD1 (6 bases). The V and J ends lost 2 bases and 5 bases respectively, with 15 bases between them. Germline V gene lookup returns CDR1 SNHLY and CDR2 FYNNEI. This CDR3 comprises 15 residues.

The rearrangement joins TRBV3-1 (or the pseudogene TRBV3-2) to TRBJ1-1; 8 nucleotides line up with TRBD1. The CDR3 is made up of 14 amino acids. V shed 4 bases, J shed 5 bases, and the junction held 6 bases outside the gene matches. From germline, CDR1 is LGHDT and CDR2 YNNKEL (reference sequence). The CDR3 DNA reads TGTGCCAGCAGCCCAACAGGGGGGAGGACTGAAGCTTTCTTT. Protein sequence: CASSPTGGRTEAFF.

The chain combines TRBV14 with TRBJ1-2, with D maybe TRBD1 (6 bases). V lost 3 bases to trimming and J lost 7 bases, with 12 bases between them. The CDR3 has 13 residues. CDR1 is SGHDN and CDR2 is FVKESK in the germline V gene. The CDR3 DNA is TGTGCCAGCAGCCACCTGGACAGCCTTGGCTACACCTTC. This codes for CASSHLDSLGYTF.

The V gene is TRBV4-1, the J gene TRBJ2-6; TRBD1 is a possible D gene (5 bases). Germline V lookup: CDR1 MGHRA, CDR2 YSYEKL. Trimming took 0 bases from V and 0 from J, leaving 15 bases between them. The CDR3 loop spans 19 amino acids. CDR3: CASSQEPAGPISGANVLTF. CDR3 in DNA: TGCGCCAGCAGCCAAGAACCTGCAGGGCCTATCTCTGGGGCCAACGTCCTGACTTTC.

The J gene is TRBJ2-3, the V gene TRBV15; 8 bases are shared with TRBD2. The germline V gene encodes CDR1 LNHNV and CDR2 YYDKDF (reference sequence). This CDR3 has 14 amino acids. V was pared by 3 bases and J by 5 bases, with 4 bases of the junction left unmatched. The CDR3 sequence: CATSRGTSGDTQYF. The CDR3 DNA follows: TGTGCCACCAGCAGGGGTACTAGCGGAGATACGCAGTATTTT.

Of note for this clone: A junction boundary mismatches the germline segment, possibly from a read error. This chain connects TRBV2 to TRBJ1-2; 7 positions agree with TRBD1. This CDR3 is 16 amino acids long. Germline V gene data show CDR1 as SNHLY and CDR2 as FYNNEI. CDR3 in amino acids: CASSEVGPKRTGTSTF. The CDR3 DNA reads TGTGCCAGCAGCGAAGTGGGGCCGAAAAGGACAGGAACCTCCACCTTC.

The chain has TRBV6-5 and TRBJ1-3; 7 nucleotides align to TRBD1. This CDR3 spans 15 amino acids. The germline gives CDR1 MNHEY, CDR2 SVGAGI. Unmatched junction bases numbered 5, after V lost 5 bases and J lost 1 base. The CDR3 DNA is TGTGCCAGCAGTCCGTACAGGGGATCTGGAAACACCATATATTTT. Its translation: CASSPYRGSGNTIYF.

This clone is a singleton in its sample. The chain uses TRBV5-1 and TRBJ2-1; a weak D match, TRBD2 (6 bases). The CDR3 consists of 15 residues. From germline, CDR1 is SGHRS and CDR2 YFSETQ. V lost 9 bases to trimming and J lost 2 bases, with 18 bases between them. The CDR3 DNA reads as TGCGCCACCACACAAGACGGGGGTCCCTACAATGAGCAGTTCTTC. Encoded protein: CATTQDGGPYNEQFF. The full variable domain, its missing parts supplied by reference TRBV5-1 and TRBJ2-1, is KAGVTQTPRYLIKTRGQQVTLSCSPISGHRSVSWYQQTPGQGLQFLFEYFSETQRNKGNFPGRFSGRQFSNSRSEMNVSTLELGDSALYLCATTQDGGPYNEQFFGPGTRLTVL.

The J gene is TRBJ1-1, the V gene TRBV5-6; 8 bases agree with TRBD1. V lost 4 bases and J lost 8; bases outside the gene matches: 16. This CDR3 is built from 16 residues. Germline assignment: CDR1 SGHDT and CDR2 YYEEEE. CDR3 in amino acids: CASSLGTPGGVGEAFF. The CDR3, as DNA: TGTGCCAGCAGCCTCGGAACACCAGGGGGCGTAGGGGAAGCTTTCTTT.

The gene calls are TRBV20-1 and TRBJ2-1, with 8 bases lining up with TRBD1. V shed 3 bases, J shed 4 bases, and the junction held 5 bases outside the gene matches. The CDR3 is 14 amino acids. From germline, CDR1 is DFQATT and CDR2 SNEGSKA (reference sequence). CDR3 residues: CSASGDRRYNEQFF. The DNA of the CDR3 is TGCAGTGCTAGTGGGGACAGGAGATACAATGAGCAGTTCTTC.

The chain couples TRBV6-1 to TRBJ1-4, with D maybe TRBD1 (6 bases). V was clipped by 2 bases and J by 8 bases, with 12 bases between them. Germline V gene lookup returns CDR1 MNHNS and CDR2 SASEGT. The CDR3 is 14 residues long. The CDR3 protein is CASSEHYREEKLFF. DNA for the CDR3: TGTGCCAGCAGTGAACACTACAGGGAAGAAAAACTGTTTTTT.

This clone was seen a single time. The chain has TRBV5-6 and TRBJ1-1; the D gene is possibly TRBD1 (5 bases). The CDR3 contains 15 residues. V was pared by 0 bases and J by 6 bases, with 15 bases between. Germline V gene data show CDR1 as SGHDT and CDR2 as YYEEEE. The CDR3 coding sequence is TGTGCCAGCAGCTTGGGGGGCAAGGGGATCGCTGAAGCTTTCTTT. Its protein product is CASSLGGKGIAEAFF.

The chain couples TRBV6-5 to TRBJ2-7, with TRBD1 matching 11 bases. Trimming cost V 6 bases and J 2 bases; bases outside gene matches: 6. CDR1 and CDR2 (germline): MNHEY, SVGAGI. The CDR3 runs to 15 residues. The CDR3 DNA reads as TGTGCCAGCAGATGGGACAGGGGGGTTACCTACGAGCAGTACTTC. This translates into CASRWDRGVTYEQYF.

This chain links TRBV5-6 with TRBJ1-1; D is uncertain. Germline-derived CDR1 and CDR2 are SGHDT and YYEEEE. The CDR3 extends over 11 amino acids. The V end was cut by 0 bases, the J end by 7 bases, with 4 bases between. For the CDR3, the DNA is TGTGCCAGCAGCTTGGGCTATGAAGCTTTCTTT. This gives the protein CASSLGYEAFF.

The chain uses TRBV11-3 and TRBJ2-3; D remains ambiguous. Germline V gives CDR1 SGHNT, CDR2 YENEEA. The CDR3 consists of 15 residues. V lost 1 base and J 0 bases, leaving 8 bases between the germline ends. CDR3 protein: CASSLASGSTDTQYF. As DNA, the CDR3 is TGTGCCAGCAGCTTAGCCTCGGGTAGCACAGATACGCAGTATTTT.

Only a few counts were recorded for this clone. The CDR3 region is CASSPLIGAEAFF. CDR3 nucleotide sequence: TGTGCCAGCAGCCCTTTAATAGGGGCTGAAGCTTTCTTT. The chain uses TRBV3-1 (or the pseudogene TRBV3-2) and TRBJ1-1; possibly TRBD1 for D (5 bases). Looked up from germline, CDR1 is LGHDT and CDR2 is YNNKEL (reference sequence). Trimming cost V 4 bases and J 6 bases, with 12 bases left between them. The CDR3 totals 13 residues.

A remark on this clone: A junction end diverges from the germline sequence, so it may reflect a read error. V gene TRBV5-1 combines with J gene TRBJ2-6, with a possible D match to TRBD2 (7 bases). The CDR3 contains 14 residues. CDR1 is SGHRS and CDR2 is YFSETQ in the germline V gene. CDR3: CASSLEGGDNVLTF. As DNA, the CDR3 is TGCGCCAGCAGCTTAGAGGGGGGGGACAACGTCCTGACTTTC.

This CDR3 reads CASSGSGGLYNEQFF. The CDR3 DNA reads as TGTGCCAGCAGCGGTAGCGGGGGGCTCTACAATGAGCAGTTCTTC. The chain uses TRBV9 and TRBJ2-1, with 10 bases fitting TRBD2. Germline V gene data show CDR1 as SGDLS and CDR2 as YYNGEE. The CDR3 length is 15 residues. V trimming: 3 bases; J trimming: 3 bases; junction bases outside the gene matches: 3.

The J gene is TRBJ2-3, the V gene TRBV3-1 (or the pseudogene TRBV3-2); tentatively, D is TRBD2 (5 bases). Germline V gene sequence: CDR1 LGHDT, CDR2 YNNKEL (reference sequence). This CDR3 spans 16 amino acids. V gave up 1 base and J gave up 2 bases, with 13 bases separating them. The DNA for the CDR3 is TGTGCCAGCAGCCAAGTTCGGGCGGGTCCCACAGATACGCAGTATTTT. Protein product: CASSQVRAGPTDTQYF.

The rearrangement joins TRBV15 to TRBJ2-7; tentative D call: TRBD1 (5 bases). Germline-derived CDR1 and CDR2 are LNHNV and YYDKDF (reference sequence). This CDR3 contains 14 residues. V shed 0 bases and J shed 2 bases, with 8 bases lying between them. The CDR3 DNA follows: TGTGCCACCAGCAGAGATCCAGGGACCTACGAGCAGTACTTC. Protein product: CATSRDPGTYEQYF.

The chain has TRBV6-5 and TRBJ1-2; TRBD1 is a possible D gene (6 bases). This CDR3 comprises 14 residues. V lost 7 bases to trimming and J lost 4 bases, with 16 bases between them. Germline V lookup: CDR1 MNHEY, CDR2 SVGAGI. In DNA form, the CDR3 reads TGTGCCAGCACCCTCGCGGACAGTCCCTATGGCTACACCTTC. It specifies CASTLADSPYGYTF.

The V and J genes are TRBV5-1 and TRBJ2-7; D possibly corresponds to TRBD1 (6 bases). The CDR3 contains 16 residues. The V gene's germline CDR1 is SGHRS and CDR2 YFSETQ. The V end lost 4 bases, the J end lost 6 bases, and 23 bases lay between the germline ends. CDR3 sequence: CASSTFQGPLTSEQYF. The CDR3 DNA reads TGCGCCAGCAGCACATTCCAGGGGCCATTAACCTCCGAGCAGTACTTC.

The chain uses TRBV28 and TRBJ1-1; unclear D gene. Trimming pared 3 bases from V and 4 bases from J, leaving 12 bases between. This CDR3 spans 14 amino acids. Germline CDR1 MDHEN, CDR2 SYDVKM. In DNA form, the CDR3 reads TGTGCCAGCAGTTTGGGGAGGACCCCCACTGAAGCTTTCTTT. Amino acids: CASSLGRTPTEAFF.

This clone was detected only once. The chain employs TRBV19 and TRBJ1-4, with D unclear. The CDR3 totals 16 residues. Germline values: CDR1 LNHDA, CDR2 SQIVND (reference sequence). The V and J ends lost 5 bases and 10 bases respectively, with 23 bases between them. CDR3 nucleotides: TGTGCCAGTAGTCCGGGAGTTCAGAGGCTCGGTGCAAAACTGTTTTTT. It encodes CASSPGVQRLGAKLFF.